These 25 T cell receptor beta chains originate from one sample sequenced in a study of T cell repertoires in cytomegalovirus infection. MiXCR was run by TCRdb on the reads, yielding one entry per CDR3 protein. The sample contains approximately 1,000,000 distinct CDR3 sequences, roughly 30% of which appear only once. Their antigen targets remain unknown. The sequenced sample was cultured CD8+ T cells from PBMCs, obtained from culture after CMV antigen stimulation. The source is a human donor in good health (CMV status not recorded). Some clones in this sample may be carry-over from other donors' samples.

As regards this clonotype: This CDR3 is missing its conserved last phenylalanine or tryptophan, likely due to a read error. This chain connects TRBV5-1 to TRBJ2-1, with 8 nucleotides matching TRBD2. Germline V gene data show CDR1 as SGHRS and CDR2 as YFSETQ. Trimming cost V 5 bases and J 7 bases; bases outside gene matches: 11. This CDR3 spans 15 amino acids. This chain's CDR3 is CASRFPRGGPNEQFL. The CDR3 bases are TGCGCCAGCAGGTTCCCCCGGGGGGGGCCGAATGAGCAGTTCCTC.

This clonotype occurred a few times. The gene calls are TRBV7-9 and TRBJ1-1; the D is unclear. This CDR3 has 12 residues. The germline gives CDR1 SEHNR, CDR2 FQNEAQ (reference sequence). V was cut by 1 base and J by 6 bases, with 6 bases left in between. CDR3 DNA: TGTGCCAGCAGCTTAGGACACCCTGAAGCTTTCTTT. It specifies CASSLGHPEAFF.

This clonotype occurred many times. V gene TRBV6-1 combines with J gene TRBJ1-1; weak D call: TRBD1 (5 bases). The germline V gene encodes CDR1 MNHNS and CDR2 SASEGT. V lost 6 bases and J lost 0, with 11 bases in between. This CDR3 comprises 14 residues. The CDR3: CASRHRNMNTEAFF. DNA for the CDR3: TGTGCCAGCAGGCACAGGAATATGAACACTGAAGCTTTCTTT.

CDR3 loop: CASRGTLGLDEQFF. The CDR3 DNA follows: TGTGCCAGCAGAGGGACACTTGGCCTCGATGAGCAGTTCTTC. The genes are TRBV6-1 and TRBJ2-1, with D possibly TRBD1 on 6 matching bases. This CDR3 has 14 residues. The ends were cut back, 6 bases at V and 8 bases at J, with 17 bases in the middle. Germline assignment: CDR1 MNHNS and CDR2 SASEGT.

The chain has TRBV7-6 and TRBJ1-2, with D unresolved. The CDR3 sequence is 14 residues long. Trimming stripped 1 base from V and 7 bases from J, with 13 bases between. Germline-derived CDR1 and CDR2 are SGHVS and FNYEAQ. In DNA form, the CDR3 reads TGTGCCAGCAGCTTAGAAGCCGGCAGCCCTGGCTACACCTTC. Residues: CASSLEAGSPGYTF.

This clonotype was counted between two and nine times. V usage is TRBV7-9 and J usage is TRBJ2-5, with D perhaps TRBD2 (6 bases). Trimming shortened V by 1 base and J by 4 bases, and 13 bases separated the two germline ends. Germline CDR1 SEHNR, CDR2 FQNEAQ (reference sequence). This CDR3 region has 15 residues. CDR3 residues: CASSLVWRGRETQYF. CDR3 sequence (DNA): TGTGCCAGCAGCTTAGTCTGGAGGGGACGAGAGACCCAGTACTTC.

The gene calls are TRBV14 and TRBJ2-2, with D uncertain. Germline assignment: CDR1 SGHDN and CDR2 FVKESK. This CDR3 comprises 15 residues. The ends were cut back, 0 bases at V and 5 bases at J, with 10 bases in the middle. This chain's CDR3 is CASSQDYGWTGELFF. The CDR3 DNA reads TGTGCCAGCAGCCAAGATTACGGGTGGACCGGGGAGCTGTTTTTT.

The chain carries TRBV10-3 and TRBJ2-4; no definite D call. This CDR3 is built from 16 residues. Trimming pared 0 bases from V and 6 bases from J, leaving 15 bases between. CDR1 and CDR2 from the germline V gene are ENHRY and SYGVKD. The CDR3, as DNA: TGTGCCATCAGTGAGTCGTCCGGGCCTCCTCCAAACATTCAGTACTTC. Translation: CAISESSGPPPNIQYF.

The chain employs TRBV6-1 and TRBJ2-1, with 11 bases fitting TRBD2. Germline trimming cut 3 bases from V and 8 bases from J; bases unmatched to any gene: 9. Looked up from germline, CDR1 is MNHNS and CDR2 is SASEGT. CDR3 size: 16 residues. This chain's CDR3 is CASSDGVSGGAYEQFF. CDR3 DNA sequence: TGTGCCAGCAGTGACGGAGTTAGCGGGGGGGCCTATGAGCAGTTCTTC.

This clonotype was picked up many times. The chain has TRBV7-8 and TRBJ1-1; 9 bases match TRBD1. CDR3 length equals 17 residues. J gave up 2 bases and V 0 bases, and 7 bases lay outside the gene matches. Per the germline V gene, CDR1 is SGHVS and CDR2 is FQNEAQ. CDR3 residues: CASSLALWDRVNTEAFF. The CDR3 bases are TGTGCCAGCAGCTTAGCGCTTTGGGACAGGGTTAACACTGAAGCTTTCTTT.

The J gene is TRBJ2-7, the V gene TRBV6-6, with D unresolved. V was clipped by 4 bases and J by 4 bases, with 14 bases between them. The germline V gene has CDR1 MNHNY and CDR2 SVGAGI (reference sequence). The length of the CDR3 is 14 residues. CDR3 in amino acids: CASSFQSSMYEQYV. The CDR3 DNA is TGTGCCAGCAGTTTCCAATCGAGTATGTACGAGCAGTACGTC.

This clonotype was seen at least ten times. CDR3 sequence reads: CASSSRNTEAFF. DNA of the CDR3: TGTGCCAGTAGTTCGAGGAACACTGAAGCTTTCTTT. The chain joins TRBV7-8 to TRBJ1-1; D gene ambiguous. Germline CDR1 and CDR2: SGHVS and FQNEAQ. This CDR3 is built from 12 residues. The germline V and J ends were trimmed by 9 bases and 1 base, with 9 bases remaining between them.

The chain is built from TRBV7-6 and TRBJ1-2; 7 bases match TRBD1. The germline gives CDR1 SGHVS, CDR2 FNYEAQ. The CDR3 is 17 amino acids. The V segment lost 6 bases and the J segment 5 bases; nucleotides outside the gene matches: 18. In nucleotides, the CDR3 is TGTGCCAGCAGACGCTTCGGGCCGACGGAGGGGGCTTATGGCTACACCTTC. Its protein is CASRRFGPTEGAYGYTF. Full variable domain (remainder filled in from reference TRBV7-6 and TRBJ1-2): GAGVSQSPRYKVTKRGQDVALRCDPISGHVSLYWYRQALGQGPEFLTYFNYEAQQDKSGLPNDRFSAERPEGSISTLTIQRTEQRDSAMYRCASRRFGPTEGAYGYTFGSGTRLTVV.

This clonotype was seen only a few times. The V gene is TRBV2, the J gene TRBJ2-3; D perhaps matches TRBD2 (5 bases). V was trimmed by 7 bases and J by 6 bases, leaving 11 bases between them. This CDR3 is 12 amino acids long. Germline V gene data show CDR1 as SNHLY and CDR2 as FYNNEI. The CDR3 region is CASNGRLDTQYF. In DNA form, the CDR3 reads TGTGCCAGCAATGGGAGACTCGATACGCAGTATTTT. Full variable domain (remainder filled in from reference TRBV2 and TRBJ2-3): EPEVTQTPSHQVTQMGQEVILRCVPISNHLYFYWYRQILGQKVEFLVSFYNNEISEKSEIFDDQFSVERPDGSNFTLKIRSTKLEDSAMYFCASNGRLDTQYFGPGTRLTVL.

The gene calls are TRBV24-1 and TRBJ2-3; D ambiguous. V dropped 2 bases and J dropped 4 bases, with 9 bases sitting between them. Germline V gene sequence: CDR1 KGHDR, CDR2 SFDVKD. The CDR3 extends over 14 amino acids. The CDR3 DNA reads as TGTGCCACCAGTGATTCAGGCGTGTCAGATACGCAGTATTTT. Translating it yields CATSDSGVSDTQYF.

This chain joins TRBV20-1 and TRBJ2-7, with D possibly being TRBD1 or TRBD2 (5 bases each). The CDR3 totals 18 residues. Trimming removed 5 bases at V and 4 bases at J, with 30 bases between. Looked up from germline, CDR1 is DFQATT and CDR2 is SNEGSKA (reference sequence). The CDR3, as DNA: TGCAGTGCTCCCACGCTCCGGGACGCTACATCGCCGACTTACGAGCAGTACTTC. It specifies CSAPTLRDATSPTYEQYF.

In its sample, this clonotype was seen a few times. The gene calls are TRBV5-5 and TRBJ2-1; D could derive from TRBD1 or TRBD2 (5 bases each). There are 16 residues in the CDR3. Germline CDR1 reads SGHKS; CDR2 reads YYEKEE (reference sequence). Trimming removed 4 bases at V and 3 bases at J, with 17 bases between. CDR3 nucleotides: TGTGCCAGCAGCCAAGGGACGGATATCTACTACAATGAGCAGTTCTTC. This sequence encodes CASSQGTDIYYNEQFF.

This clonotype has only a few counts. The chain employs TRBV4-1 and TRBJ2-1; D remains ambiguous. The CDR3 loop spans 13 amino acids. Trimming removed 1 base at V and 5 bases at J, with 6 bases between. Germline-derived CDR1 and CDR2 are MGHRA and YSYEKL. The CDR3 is CASSQVRDNEQFF. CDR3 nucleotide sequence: TGCGCCAGCAGCCAAGTAAGGGACAATGAGCAGTTCTTC.

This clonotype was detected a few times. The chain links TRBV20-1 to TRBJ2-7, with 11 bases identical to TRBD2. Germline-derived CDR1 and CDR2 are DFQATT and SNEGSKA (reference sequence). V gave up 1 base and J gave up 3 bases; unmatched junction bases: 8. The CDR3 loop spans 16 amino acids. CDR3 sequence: CSARVLAGGLYYEQYV. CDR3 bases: TGCAGTGCTAGAGTGCTAGCGGGGGGTCTTTACTACGAGCAGTACGTC.

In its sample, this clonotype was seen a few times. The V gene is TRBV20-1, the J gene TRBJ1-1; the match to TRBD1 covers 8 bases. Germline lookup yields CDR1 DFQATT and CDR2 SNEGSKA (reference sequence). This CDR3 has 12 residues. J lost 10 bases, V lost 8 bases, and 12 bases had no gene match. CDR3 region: CSPQRTGKLAFF. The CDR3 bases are TGCAGTCCCCAACGGACAGGGAAGTTAGCTTTCTTT.

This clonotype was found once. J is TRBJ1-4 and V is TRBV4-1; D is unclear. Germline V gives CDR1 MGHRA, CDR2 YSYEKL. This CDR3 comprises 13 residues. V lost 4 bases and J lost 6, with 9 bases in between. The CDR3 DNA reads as TGCGCCAGCAGCCGTCGTCGGGATGAAAAACTGTTTTTT. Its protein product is CASSRRRDEKLFF.

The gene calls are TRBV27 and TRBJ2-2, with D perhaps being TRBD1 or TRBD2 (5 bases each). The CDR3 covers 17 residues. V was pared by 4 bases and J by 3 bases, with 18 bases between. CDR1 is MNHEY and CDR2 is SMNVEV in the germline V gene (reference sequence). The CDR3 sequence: CASSSLIRDGDTGELFF. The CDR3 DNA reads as TGTGCCAGCAGTTCACTAATCAGGGACGGGGACACCGGGGAGCTGTTTTTT.

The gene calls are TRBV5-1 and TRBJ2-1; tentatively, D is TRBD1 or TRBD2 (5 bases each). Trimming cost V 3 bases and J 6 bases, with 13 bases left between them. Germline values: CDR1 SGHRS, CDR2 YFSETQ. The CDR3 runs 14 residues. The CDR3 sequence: CASSSGTNPNEQFF. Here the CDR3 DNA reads TGCGCCAGCAGCTCCGGGACGAACCCCAATGAGCAGTTCTTC.

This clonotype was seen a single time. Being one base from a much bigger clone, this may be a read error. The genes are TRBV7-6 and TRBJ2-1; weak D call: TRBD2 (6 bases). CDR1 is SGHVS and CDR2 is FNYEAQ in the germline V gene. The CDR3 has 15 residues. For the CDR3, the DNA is TGTGCCAGCAGCTTAGTGGCGGGGCCCTACCATGAGCAGTTCTTC. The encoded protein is CASSLVAGPYHEQFF.

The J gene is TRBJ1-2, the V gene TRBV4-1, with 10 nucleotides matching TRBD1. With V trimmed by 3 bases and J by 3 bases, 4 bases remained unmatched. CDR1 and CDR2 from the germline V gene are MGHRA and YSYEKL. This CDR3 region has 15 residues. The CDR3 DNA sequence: TGCGCCAGCAGCCAGGGACAGGGGACGTACTATGGCTACACCTTC. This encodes CASSQGQGTYYGYTF.